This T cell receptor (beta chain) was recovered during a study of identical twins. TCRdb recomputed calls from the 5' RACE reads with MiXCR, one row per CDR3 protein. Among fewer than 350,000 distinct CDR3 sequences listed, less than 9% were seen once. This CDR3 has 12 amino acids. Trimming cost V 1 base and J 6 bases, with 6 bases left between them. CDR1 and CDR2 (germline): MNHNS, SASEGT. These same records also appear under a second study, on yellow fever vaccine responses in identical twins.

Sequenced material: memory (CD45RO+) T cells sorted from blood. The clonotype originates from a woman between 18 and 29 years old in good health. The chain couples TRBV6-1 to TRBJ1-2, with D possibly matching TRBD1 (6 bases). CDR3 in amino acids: CASSEGGHGYTF. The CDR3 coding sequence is TGTGCCAGCAGTGAAGGGGGGCATGGCTACACCTTC.